The 4 T cell receptor beta chains below come from one sample, sequenced in a study of monozygotic twins with inflammatory bowel disease. TCRdb reanalyzed the 5' RACE reads, giving one entry per CDR3 protein sequence and no DNA. In all, the sample yields some 150,000 distinct CDR3 sequences. The material sequenced was blood. The receptor source for this set is a human donor with ulcerative colitis or Crohn's disease, or a healthy co-twin of an affected twin (not recorded which).

The chain joins TRBV6-5 to TRBJ2-1; TCRdb names TRBD2, which stays unverified in the absence of DNA. The germline CDR1 and CDR2 sequences are MNHEY and SVGAGI. The CDR3 extends over 15 amino acids. Here the CDR3 reads CASSYPGLTNNEQFF.

This chain connects TRBV4-3 to TRBJ2-3; TCRdb gives TRBD2 as the D gene, but with no DNA this cannot be confirmed. Per germline, CDR1 LGHNA and CDR2 YSLEER. There are 17 residues in the CDR3. The CDR3 region is CASSQELPGGGTDTQYF.

This chain connects TRBV27 to TRBJ2-1; TCRdb picks TRBD2, but there is no DNA to check that call. The germline gives CDR1 MNHEY, CDR2 SMNVEV (reference sequence). The CDR3 runs 18 residues. CDR3: CASSLLAGGPSSYNEQFF.

The rearrangement links TRBV7-6 to TRBJ1-2; the D gene TCRdb calls, TRBD1, cannot be checked with no DNA. Germline-derived CDR1 and CDR2 are SGHVS and FNYEAQ. CDR3 length: 14 amino acids. The CDR3 sequence: CASSSATGPQGYTF.